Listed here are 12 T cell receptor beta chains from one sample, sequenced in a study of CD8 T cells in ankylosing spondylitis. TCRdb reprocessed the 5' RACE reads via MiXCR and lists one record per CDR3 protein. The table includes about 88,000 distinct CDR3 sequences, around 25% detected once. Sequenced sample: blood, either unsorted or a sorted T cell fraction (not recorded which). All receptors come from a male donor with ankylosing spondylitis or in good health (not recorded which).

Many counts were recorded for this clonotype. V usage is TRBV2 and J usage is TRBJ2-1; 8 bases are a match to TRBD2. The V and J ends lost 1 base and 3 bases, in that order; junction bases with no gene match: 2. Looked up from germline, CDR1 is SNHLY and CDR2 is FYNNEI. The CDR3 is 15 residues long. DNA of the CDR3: TGTGCCAGCAGTGAAGGGCTAGCGGGCTACAATGAGCAGTTCTTC. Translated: CASSEGLAGYNEQFF.

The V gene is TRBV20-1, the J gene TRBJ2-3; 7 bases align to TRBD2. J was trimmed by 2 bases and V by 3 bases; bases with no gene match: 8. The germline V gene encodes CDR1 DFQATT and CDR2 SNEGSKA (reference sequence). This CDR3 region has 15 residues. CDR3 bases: TGCAGTGCTAGTGGGGCTAGCGGATACACAGATACGCAGTATTTT. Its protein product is CSASGASGYTDTQYF.

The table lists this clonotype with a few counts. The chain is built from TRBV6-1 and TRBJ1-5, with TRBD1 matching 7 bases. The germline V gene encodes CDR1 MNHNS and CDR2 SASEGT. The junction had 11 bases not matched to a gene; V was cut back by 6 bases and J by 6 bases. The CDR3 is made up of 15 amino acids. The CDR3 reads CASSRDRDLAQPQHF. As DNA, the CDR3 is TGTGCCAGCAGCCGTGACAGGGACTTAGCTCAGCCCCAGCATTTT.

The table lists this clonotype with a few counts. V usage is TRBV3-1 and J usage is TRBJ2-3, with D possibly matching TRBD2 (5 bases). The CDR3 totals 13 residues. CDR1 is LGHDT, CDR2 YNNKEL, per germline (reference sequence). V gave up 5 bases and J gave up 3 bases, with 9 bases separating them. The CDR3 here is CASSSLGTDTQYF. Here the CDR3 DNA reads TGTGCCAGCAGCTCACTAGGAACAGATACGCAGTATTTT.

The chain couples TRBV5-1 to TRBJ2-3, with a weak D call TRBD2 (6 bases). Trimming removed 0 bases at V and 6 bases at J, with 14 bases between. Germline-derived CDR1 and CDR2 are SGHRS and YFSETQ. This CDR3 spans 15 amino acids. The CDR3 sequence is CASSLGGGKKDTQYF. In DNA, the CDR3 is TGCGCCAGCAGCTTGGGGGGCGGGAAAAAGGATACGCAGTATTTT. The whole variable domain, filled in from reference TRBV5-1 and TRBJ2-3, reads KAGVTQTPRYLIKTRGQQVTLSCSPISGHRSVSWYQQTPGQGLQFLFEYFSETQRNKGNFPGRFSGRQFSNSRSEMNVSTLELGDSALYLCASSLGGGKKDTQYFGPGTRLTVL.

The CDR3 sequence: CASRFTWGYGYTF. CDR3 sequence (DNA): TGTGCCAGCAGATTTACTTGGGGATATGGCTACACCTTC. This chain joins TRBV7-2 and TRBJ1-2; D gene ambiguous. The CDR3 is 13 residues long. Trimming stripped 6 bases from V and 5 bases from J, with 13 bases between. Germline-derived CDR1 and CDR2 are SGHTA and FQGNSA.

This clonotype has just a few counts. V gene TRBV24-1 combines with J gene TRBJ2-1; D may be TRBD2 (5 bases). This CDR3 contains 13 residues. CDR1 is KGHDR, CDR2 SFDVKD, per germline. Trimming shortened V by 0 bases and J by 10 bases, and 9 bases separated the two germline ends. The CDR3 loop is CATSDLLTGEQFF. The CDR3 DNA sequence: TGTGCCACCAGTGATTTGTTGACGGGGGAGCAGTTCTTC.

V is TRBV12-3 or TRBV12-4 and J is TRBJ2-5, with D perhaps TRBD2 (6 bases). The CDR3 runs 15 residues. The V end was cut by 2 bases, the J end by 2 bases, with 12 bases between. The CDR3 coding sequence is TGTGCCAGCAGTTTATTTGAGGGGAGGCAAGAGACCCAGTACTTC. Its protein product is CASSLFEGRQETQYF.

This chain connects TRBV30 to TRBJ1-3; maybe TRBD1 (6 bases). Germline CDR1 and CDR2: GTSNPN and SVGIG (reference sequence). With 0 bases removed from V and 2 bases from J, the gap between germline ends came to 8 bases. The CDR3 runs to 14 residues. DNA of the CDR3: TGTGCCTGGAGTGTATGGACAGCTGGAAACACCATATATTTT. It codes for CAWSVWTAGNTIYF.

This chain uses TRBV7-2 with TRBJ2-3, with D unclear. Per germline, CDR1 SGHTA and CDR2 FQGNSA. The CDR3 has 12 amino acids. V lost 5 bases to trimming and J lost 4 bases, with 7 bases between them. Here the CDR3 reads CASSEVADTQYF. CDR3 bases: TGTGCCAGCAGCGAGGTGGCAGATACGCAGTATTTT.

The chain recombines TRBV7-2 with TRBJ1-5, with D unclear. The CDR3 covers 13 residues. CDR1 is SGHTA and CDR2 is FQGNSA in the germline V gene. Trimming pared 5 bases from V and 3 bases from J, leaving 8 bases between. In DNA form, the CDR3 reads TGTGCCAGCAGCGCGACTGTCAATCAGCCCCAGCATTTT. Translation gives CASSATVNQPQHF.

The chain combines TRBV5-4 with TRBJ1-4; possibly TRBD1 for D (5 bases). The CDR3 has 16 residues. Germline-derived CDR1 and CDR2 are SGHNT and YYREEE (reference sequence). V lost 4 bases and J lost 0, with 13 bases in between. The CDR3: CASSPGGGATNEKLFF. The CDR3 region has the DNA TGTGCCAGCAGCCCGGGGGGAGGCGCAACTAATGAAAAACTGTTTTTT.